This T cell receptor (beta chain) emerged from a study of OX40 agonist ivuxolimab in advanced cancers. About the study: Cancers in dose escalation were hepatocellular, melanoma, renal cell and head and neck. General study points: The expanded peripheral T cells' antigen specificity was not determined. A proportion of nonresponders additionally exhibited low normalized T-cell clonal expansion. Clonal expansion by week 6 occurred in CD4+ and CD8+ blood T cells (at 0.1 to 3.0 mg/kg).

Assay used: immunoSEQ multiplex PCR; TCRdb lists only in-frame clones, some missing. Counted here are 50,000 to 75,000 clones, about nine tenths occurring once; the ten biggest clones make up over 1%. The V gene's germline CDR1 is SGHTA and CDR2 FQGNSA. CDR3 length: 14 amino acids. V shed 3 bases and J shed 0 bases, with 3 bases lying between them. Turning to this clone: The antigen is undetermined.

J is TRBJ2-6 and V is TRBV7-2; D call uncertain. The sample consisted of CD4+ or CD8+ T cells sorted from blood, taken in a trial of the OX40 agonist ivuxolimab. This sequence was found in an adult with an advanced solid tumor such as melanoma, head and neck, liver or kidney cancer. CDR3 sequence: CASSFNSGANVLTF. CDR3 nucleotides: TGTGCCAGCAGCTTTAACTCTGGGGCCAACGTCCTGACTTTC.